The rows below give T cell receptor beta chains drawn from one sample of a study of blood T cell repertoires in COVID-19. Sequenced by immunoSEQ multiplex PCR; TCRdb stores in-frame clones only, minus some. The sample records some 96,000 clones, 88% being singletons. The source material was peripheral blood. The source of these receptors is a human donor in a cohort sampled during active COVID-19. Each CDR3 is given with its conserved first and last residue. The D gene is left open where the match is weak. Size values are once, few and many counts, or a class for expanded clones, and some rows have none.

j_call: TRBJ2-2
d_call: TRBD2
v_call: TRBV5-5
clone_size: .
cdr3_aa: CASSPSGTYTGELFF
cdr3_nt: TGTGCCAGCAGCCCTAGCGGGACCTACACCGGGGAGCTGTTTTTT

j_call: TRBJ1-6
d_call: TRBD1
v_call: TRBV7-6
clone_size: .
cdr3_aa: CASSGWDSGNSPLHF
cdr3_nt: TGTGCCAGCAGCGGATGGGACAGCGGGAATTCACCCCTCCACTTT

j_call: TRBJ2-5
d_call: .
v_call: TRBV5-1
clone_size: .
cdr3_aa: CASSLQGGTVQETQYF
cdr3_nt: TGCGCCAGCAGCCTACAGGGGGGGACCGTCCAAGAGACCCAGTACTTC

j_call: TRBJ2-5
d_call: TRBD1
v_call: TRBV10-3
clone_size: .
cdr3_aa: CAISEPRTGRETQYF
cdr3_nt: TGTGCCATCAGTGAGCCTCGGACAGGACGGGAGACCCAGTACTTC

j_call: TRBJ2-5
d_call: TRBD1
v_call: TRBV23-1
clone_size: once
cdr3_aa: CASSQSRTGTCTQVGETQYF
cdr3_nt: TGCGCCAGCAGTCAATCTAGGACAGGGACCTGCACCCAGGTCGGGGAGACCCAGTACTTC

j_call: TRBJ2-7
d_call: TRBD1
v_call: TRBV18
clone_size: .
cdr3_aa: CASSPTGTGDHEQYF
cdr3_nt: TGTGCCAGCTCACCAACCGGGACAGGGGACCACGAGCAGTACTTC

j_call: TRBJ1-2
d_call: TRBD1
v_call: TRBV28
clone_size: few
cdr3_aa: CAVRGDNFNYGYTF
cdr3_nt: TGTGCCGTCAGGGGGGATAATTTTAACTATGGCTACACCTTC

j_call: TRBJ2-5
d_call: .
v_call: TRBV5-4
clone_size: .
cdr3_aa: CASSSRPAGETQYF
cdr3_nt: TGTGCCAGCAGCTCTCGCCCCGCCGGAGAGACCCAGTACTTC

j_call: TRBJ2-7
d_call: TRBD1
v_call: TRBV18
clone_size: .
cdr3_aa: CASSPRGGPDYEQYF
cdr3_nt: TGTGCCAGCTCACCAAGAGGGGGCCCTGACTACGAGCAGTACTTC

j_call: TRBJ2-3
d_call: .
v_call: TRBV6-6
clone_size: .
cdr3_aa: CASSYSPPADTQYF
cdr3_nt: TGTGCCAGCAGTTACTCTCCCCCCGCAGATACGCAGTATTTT

j_call: TRBJ1-1
d_call: .
v_call: TRBV4-3
clone_size: .
cdr3_aa: CASSQDPGVGEAFF
cdr3_nt: TGCGCCAGCAGCCAAGATCCGGGGGTAGGTGAAGCTTTCTTT

j_call: TRBJ2-7
d_call: TRBD1
v_call: TRBV29-1
clone_size: .
cdr3_aa: CSVVARDSLYEQYF
cdr3_nt: TGCAGCGTTGTTGCTCGGGACAGCCTCTACGAGCAGTACTTC

j_call: TRBJ1-2
d_call: TRBD1
v_call: TRBV5-6
clone_size: .
cdr3_aa: CASSSGTGRSYGYTF
cdr3_nt: TGTGCCAGCAGCTCCGGGACAGGGCGCTCCTATGGCTACACCTTC

j_call: TRBJ2-3
d_call: TRBD2
v_call: TRBV19
clone_size: .
cdr3_aa: CASSLGTSTDTQYF
cdr3_nt: TGTGCCAGTAGTCTCGGGACTAGTACAGATACGCAGTATTTT

j_call: TRBJ2-3
d_call: TRBD2
v_call: TRBV20-1
clone_size: .
cdr3_aa: CSAGGMDTQYF
cdr3_nt: TGCAGTGCGGGGGGGATGGATACGCAGTATTTT

j_call: TRBJ2-3
d_call: .
v_call: TRBV24-1
clone_size: once
cdr3_aa: CATSVSGAADTQYF
cdr3_nt: TGTGCCACCAGCGTCTCTGGTGCTGCGGATACGCAGTATTTT

j_call: TRBJ1-2
d_call: .
v_call: TRBV24-1
clone_size: .
cdr3_aa: CATRGLAGYTF
cdr3_nt: TGTGCCACCCGCGGTTTAGCCGGCTACACCTTC

j_call: TRBJ2-1
d_call: TRBD1
v_call: TRBV6-2/TRBV6-3
clone_size: .
cdr3_aa: CASSYTGTGGNEQFF
cdr3_nt: TGTGCCAGCAGTTATACCGGGACAGGGGGCAATGAGCAGTTCTTC

j_call: TRBJ2-6
d_call: .
v_call: TRBV19
clone_size: .
cdr3_aa: CASSGGGNRASSGANVLTF
cdr3_nt: TGTGCCAGTAGTGGGGGAGGGAACAGGGCCTCCTCTGGGGCCAACGTCCTGACTTTC

j_call: TRBJ2-7
d_call: .
v_call: TRBV10-2
clone_size: .
cdr3_aa: CASSQGGSNYEQYF
cdr3_nt: TGCGCCAGCTCGCAGGGAGGCTCAAACTACGAGCAGTACTTC

j_call: TRBJ1-5
d_call: TRBD1
v_call: TRBV28
clone_size: once
cdr3_aa: CASSPADRGGYQPQHF
cdr3_nt: TGTGCCAGCAGTCCTGCCGACAGGGGTGGGTATCAGCCCCAGCATTTT

j_call: TRBJ2-2
d_call: TRBD1
v_call: TRBV29-1
clone_size: .
cdr3_aa: CSVGDRGAIGELFF
cdr3_nt: TGCAGCGTCGGGGACAGGGGGGCGATCGGGGAGCTGTTTTTT

j_call: TRBJ2-7
d_call: TRBD2
v_call: TRBV28
clone_size: .
cdr3_aa: CASSPPLFLSGRPLHEQYF
cdr3_nt: TGTGCCAGCAGTCCGCCCCTTTTTTTGAGCGGGAGGCCTCTTCACGAGCAGTACTTC

j_call: TRBJ2-1
d_call: .
v_call: TRBV3-1/TRBV3-2
clone_size: .
cdr3_aa: CASSPKGHGCPHNEQFF
cdr3_nt: TGTGCCAGCAGCCCCAAAGGCCACGGGTGTCCCCACAATGAGCAGTTCTTC

j_call: TRBJ2-5
d_call: TRBD1
v_call: TRBV12-3/TRBV12-4
clone_size: .
cdr3_aa: CASRTGETQYF
cdr3_nt: TGTGCCAGCAGGACAGGGGAGACCCAGTACTTC

j_call: TRBJ2-3
d_call: .
v_call: TRBV15
clone_size: .
cdr3_aa: CATSSGFSTDTQYF
cdr3_nt: TGTGCCACCTCGTCGGGTTTTAGTACAGATACGCAGTATTTT

j_call: TRBJ2-5
d_call: TRBD2
v_call: TRBV7-9
clone_size: once
cdr3_aa: CASSLAVRLAGEETQYF
cdr3_nt: TGTGCCAGCAGCTTAGCTGTGAGACTAGCGGGAGAGGAGACCCAGTACTTC

j_call: TRBJ2-5
d_call: .
v_call: TRBV19
clone_size: .
cdr3_aa: CASSQRFASETQYF
cdr3_nt: TGTGCCAGTAGTCAACGGTTCGCTAGTGAGACCCAGTACTTC

j_call: TRBJ2-1
d_call: .
v_call: TRBV3-1/TRBV3-2
clone_size: .
cdr3_aa: CASSHYGATGYEQFF
cdr3_nt: TGTGCCAGCAGCCATTATGGGGCGACTGGCTATGAGCAGTTCTTC

j_call: TRBJ1-3
d_call: .
v_call: TRBV9
clone_size: .
cdr3_aa: CASSVANSGNTIYF
cdr3_nt: TGTGCCAGCAGTGTGGCCAACTCTGGAAACACCATATATTTT

j_call: TRBJ2-1
d_call: TRBD2
v_call: TRBV9
clone_size: .
cdr3_aa: CASSVSGIGYNEQFF
cdr3_nt: TGTGCCAGCAGCGTTAGCGGGATAGGGTACAATGAGCAGTTCTTC

j_call: TRBJ2-3
d_call: TRBD1
v_call: TRBV10-3
clone_size: .
cdr3_aa: CAIRHGQEMDTQYF
cdr3_nt: TGTGCCATCAGACATGGACAGGAGATGGATACGCAGTATTTT

j_call: TRBJ2-2
d_call: .
v_call: TRBV28
clone_size: .
cdr3_aa: CASSPRLANTGELFF
cdr3_nt: TGTGCCAGCAGTCCACGACTGGCTAACACCGGGGAGCTGTTTTTT

j_call: TRBJ1-2
d_call: TRBD1
v_call: TRBV28
clone_size: .
cdr3_aa: CATRTGQTSVNTF
cdr3_nt: TGTGCTACAAGGACGGGACAGACCTCTGTGAACACCTTC

j_call: TRBJ2-7
d_call: TRBD1
v_call: TRBV24-1
clone_size: .
cdr3_aa: CATSEGTGQYF
cdr3_nt: TGTGCCACCAGTGAGGGGACAGGGCAGTACTTC

j_call: TRBJ2-5
d_call: TRBD2
v_call: TRBV18
clone_size: .
cdr3_aa: CASSPRTSVETQYF
cdr3_nt: TGTGCCAGCTCACCGAGGACTAGCGTAGAGACCCAGTACTTC

j_call: TRBJ2-2
d_call: TRBD2
v_call: TRBV7-9
clone_size: many
cdr3_aa: CASSSPGGTGELFF
cdr3_nt: TGTGCCAGCAGCTCCCCCGGGGGGACCGGGGAGCTGTTTTTT

j_call: TRBJ2-7
d_call: TRBD2
v_call: TRBV27
clone_size: few
cdr3_aa: CASAIAGRYEQYF
cdr3_nt: TGTGCCAGCGCTATAGCGGGGAGATACGAGCAGTACTTC

j_call: TRBJ1-5
d_call: .
v_call: TRBV3-1/TRBV3-2
clone_size: .
cdr3_aa: CASSQGGIVNNQPQHF
cdr3_nt: TGTGCCAGCAGCCAAGGAGGCATTGTCAACAATCAGCCCCAGCATTTT

j_call: TRBJ2-3
d_call: TRBD2
v_call: TRBV30
clone_size: once
cdr3_aa: CAWSVLLAKTDTQYF
cdr3_nt: TGTGCCTGGAGTGTACTACTAGCGAAGACAGATACGCAGTATTTT

j_call: TRBJ2-4
d_call: TRBD2
v_call: TRBV15
clone_size: .
cdr3_aa: CATSRDGVLAAGDIQYF
cdr3_nt: TGTGCCACCAGCAGAGATGGAGTACTAGCGGCCGGCGACATTCAGTACTTC

j_call: TRBJ2-1
d_call: TRBD2
v_call: TRBV6-1
clone_size: .
cdr3_aa: CASSEGRERLSEQFF
cdr3_nt: TGTGCCAGCAGTGAAGGGCGGGAGCGGTTGAGTGAGCAGTTCTTC

j_call: TRBJ2-5
d_call: .
v_call: TRBV9
clone_size: .
cdr3_aa: CASSATGNQETQYF
cdr3_nt: TGTGCCAGCAGCGCTACGGGGAACCAAGAGACCCAGTACTTC